This is a list of T cell receptor beta chains from one sample in a study of blood T cell repertoires in COVID-19. TCRdb's table, derived via immunoSEQ multiplex PCR, lists solely in-frame clones and lacks some. The sample shows tens of thousands of clones, about 86% of them seen only once. The sequenced sample consisted of peripheral blood. Receptor source: a woman older than 75 with active or convalescent COVID-19. Each CDR3 is given without its conserved first and last residue.

j_gene | v_gene | CDR3aa
TRBJ1-5 | TRBV7-2 | ASRSYNSPQH
TRBJ1-2 | TRBV7-9 | ASSPQTGTSYGYT
TRBJ2-1 | TRBV3-1/TRBV3-2 | ASSQDNSGEYNEQF
TRBJ2-6 | TRBV5-1 | ASSIGQFSGANVLT
TRBJ2-7 | TRBV6-6 | ASSSFGYEQY
TRBJ2-2 | TRBV6-5 | ASSQSFSTGELF
TRBJ2-2 | TRBV7-3 | ASSLTGQPPNTGELF
TRBJ2-7 | TRBV7-9 | ASSFAGIYEQY
TRBJ1-4 | TRBV19 | ASSIQQGAYNEKLF
TRBJ2-7 | TRBV29-1 | SVDQGGSYEQY
TRBJ2-3 | TRBV6-2/TRBV6-3 | ASSYRESDTQY
TRBJ1-6 | TRBV3-1/TRBV3-2 | ASSHERTGVPFLPYNSPLH
TRBJ1-1 | TRBV5-8 | ASSFSPILGAF
TRBJ2-7 | TRBV19 | ASSTRQGFYEQY
TRBJ1-1 | TRBV7-9 | ASSPFSAAGTEAF
TRBJ2-3 | TRBV11-2 | ASSQTSPQDTQY
TRBJ1-1 | TRBV7-3 | ASSPGANTEAF
TRBJ1-6 | TRBV28 | ASSPPGGHSPLH
TRBJ1-1 | TRBV7-3 | ASSSTGSVTEAF
TRBJ1-2 | TRBV3-1/TRBV3-2 | ASSSQGATNYGYT
TRBJ1-1 | TRBV27 | ASSPPTGMNTEAF
TRBJ2-1 | TRBV11-2 | ASSAGTGIYEQF
TRBJ2-7 | TRBV6-5 | ASSLDRAREQY